These 7 T cell receptor beta chains came from one sample sequenced in a study of early T cells in non-severe SARS-CoV-2 infection. Using its own MiXCR run on the 5' RACE reads, TCRdb lists one record per CDR3 protein. Among around 12,000 distinct CDR3 sequences listed, around 5% were seen once. Sequences were obtained from whole blood. The receptor set was obtained from an adult who was a healthcare worker with PCR-confirmed SARS-CoV-2 infection or an uninfected control (not recorded which).

V is TRBV20-1 and J is TRBJ2-3; D is possibly TRBD2 (8 bases). CDR1 is DFQATT and CDR2 is SNEGSKA in the germline V gene (reference sequence). V was pared by 5 bases and J by 5 bases, with 17 bases between. The CDR3 runs to 14 residues. The CDR3 bases are TGCAGTGCTCAGGGGGGACTAGATGGAGATACGCAGTATTTT. Encoded protein: CSAQGGLDGDTQYF.

This clonotype was seen a few times. The CDR3 protein is CSVAQETQYF. CDR3 in DNA: TGCAGCGTCGCCCAAGAGACCCAGTACTTC. The chain uses TRBV29-1 and TRBJ2-5; D unclear. Germline assignment: CDR1 SQVTM and CDR2 ANQGSEA. The CDR3 is 10 residues long. Deletions cut 6 bases from V and 1 base from J, with 3 bases between.

This clonotype was counted many times. The chain has TRBV4-2 and TRBJ2-3; 9 nucleotides line up with TRBD1. The trim removed 4 bases at V and 3 bases at J, leaving 14 bases unmatched. CDR3 length: 18 amino acids. From germline, CDR1 is LGHNA and CDR2 YNFKEQ. The CDR3 nucleotides are TGTGCCAGCAGCCGGAGGGGAAAGGACAGGGGTGGGACAGATACGCAGTATTTT. Translation gives CASSRRGKDRGGTDTQYF.

This clonotype was observed many times. The chain couples TRBV7-3 to TRBJ1-1; no firm D call. Germline CDR1 reads SGHTA; CDR2 reads FQGTGA. The CDR3 is 14 residues long. The germline V and J ends were trimmed by 4 bases and 1 base, with 10 bases remaining between them. The CDR3 coding sequence is TGTGCCAGCAGCTCCCAGGCAACGAACACTGAAGCTTTCTTT. Amino acid sequence: CASSSQATNTEAFF.

The chain uses TRBV29-1 and TRBJ2-3; 11 bases are a match to TRBD2. V lost 6 bases, J lost 6 bases, and 5 bases stayed unmatched. The germline V gene has CDR1 SQVTM and CDR2 ANQGSEA. The CDR3 consists of 13 residues. CDR3 coding DNA: TGCAGCGTCTTTTCTAGCGGGGGGGATACGCAGTATTTT. The encoded protein is CSVFSSGGDTQYF.

This clonotype was observed at least ten times. For the CDR3, the DNA is TGCAGCGGATCGGCCGGGACAGCTAGCACAGATACGCAGTATTTT. Translated, it gives CSGSAGTASTDTQYF. The chain is built from TRBV29-1 and TRBJ2-3; 7 nucleotides match TRBD1. The V gene end was trimmed by 7 bases and the J gene end by 0 bases; junction bases not matched to a gene: 10. The CDR3 spans 15 residues. Looked up from germline, CDR1 is SQVTM and CDR2 is ANQGSEA.

This rearrangement joins TRBV6-4 to TRBJ1-2; possible D gene TRBD1, 5 bases. The germline CDR1 and CDR2 sequences are MRHNA and SNTAGT. The CDR3 is made up of 13 amino acids. Trimming shortened V by 11 bases and J by 8 bases, and 21 bases separated the two germline ends. The CDR3 bases are TGTGCCGGGAGCGATCGACGAAGGGGCGGCTACACCTTC. Protein: CAGSDRRRGGYTF.